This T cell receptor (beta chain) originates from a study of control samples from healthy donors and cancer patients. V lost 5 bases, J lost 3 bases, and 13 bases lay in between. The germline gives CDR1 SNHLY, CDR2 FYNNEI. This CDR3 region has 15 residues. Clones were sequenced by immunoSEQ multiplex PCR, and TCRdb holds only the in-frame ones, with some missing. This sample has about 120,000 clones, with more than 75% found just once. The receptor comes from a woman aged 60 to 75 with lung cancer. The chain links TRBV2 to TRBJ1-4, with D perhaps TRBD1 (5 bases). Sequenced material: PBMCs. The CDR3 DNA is TGTGCCAGCAGTCCCGGACGGGGCCCTAATGAAAAACTGTTTTTT. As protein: CASSPGRGPNEKLFF.